This TCR beta chain was sequenced during a study of blood T cell repertoires in COVID-19. For the study at large: Samples representing acute and convalescent COVID-19 were sourced from the United States, Italy and Spain.

Germline V lookup: CDR1 MDHEN, CDR2 SYDVKM. The V end was cut by 6 bases, the J end by 0 bases, with 12 bases between. The CDR3 has 16 amino acids. All enrollees were roughly 18 to 90 years old and from about 24 US areas. Recovered status applied to Cohort 3 donors who had two consecutive negative PCRs. It also applied to those with clearance or with symptom resolution. Authors' processing steps: Researchers report that nucleated cell counts were estimated from reference gene primer amplification. Clones were read by immunoSEQ multiplex PCR, and TCRdb kept only the in-frame ones, dropping some. D and trimming were read from the DNA, whereas the V and J calls and clone size are those reported in that table. This table has fewer than 300,000 clones, around 90% appearing once.

The chain joins TRBV28 to TRBJ1-6; D ambiguous. The specimen was PBMCs or T cells enriched from blood (not recorded which). The clonotype comes from a woman aged 25 to 39 who had recovered from COVID-19. For the CDR3, the DNA is TGTGCCAGCAGAACCGACGGGAGCTCCTATAATTCACCCCTCCACTTT. This codes for CASRTDGSSYNSPLHF.